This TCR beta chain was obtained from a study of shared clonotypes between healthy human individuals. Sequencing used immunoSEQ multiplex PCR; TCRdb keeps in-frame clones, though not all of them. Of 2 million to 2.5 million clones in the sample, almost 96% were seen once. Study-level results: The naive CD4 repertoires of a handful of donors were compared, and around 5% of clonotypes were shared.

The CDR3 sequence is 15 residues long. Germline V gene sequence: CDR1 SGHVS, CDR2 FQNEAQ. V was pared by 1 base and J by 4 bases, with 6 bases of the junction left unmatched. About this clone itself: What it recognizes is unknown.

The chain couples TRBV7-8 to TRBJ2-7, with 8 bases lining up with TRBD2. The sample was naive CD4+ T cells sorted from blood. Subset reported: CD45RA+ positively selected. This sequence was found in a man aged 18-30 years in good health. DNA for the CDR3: TGTGCCAGCAGCTTAGAGAGGACTAGCAGATACGAGCAGTACTTC. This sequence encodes CASSLERTSRYEQYF.